The 6 T cell receptor beta chains in this list originate from one sample, sequenced in a study of T cells in Graves' hyperthyroidism and ophthalmopathy. The investigators amplified TCR beta CDR3 regions from RNA transcripts. Primed by the HTBI set, a first-round RT-PCR was run on the TCR CDR3. A single record per CDR3 protein comes from TCRdb applying MiXCR to the multiplex PCR reads. The repertoire has 300,000 to 400,000 distinct CDR3 sequences, around 14% of them found once; the top ten carry more than 9.5%. The source material was blood. The receptors stem from an older woman with Graves' hyperthyroidism.

The sample holds many counts of this clonotype. This chain joins TRBV7-8 and TRBJ2-7, with 10 nucleotides matching TRBD2. J was trimmed by 4 bases and V by 5 bases; bases with no gene match: 11. Germline lookup yields CDR1 SGHVS and CDR2 FQNEAQ. CDR3 length: 16 residues. The CDR3 coding sequence is TGTGCCAGCAGCCTAAGTCCTAGCGGGAGACCATACGAGCAGTACTTC. The encoded protein is CASSLSPSGRPYEQYF.

At least ten counts were recorded for this clonotype. At one end, the junction sequence differs from germline, possibly due to a read error. The V call is TRBV5-6, the J call TRBJ2-3; 10 positions match TRBD2. There are 16 residues in the CDR3. Germline V gene sequence: CDR1 SGHDT, CDR2 YYEEEE. The CDR3 nucleotides are TGTGCCAGCAGCTTGTTCAGCGGGAGGGCCACAAATACGCAGTATTTT. Its protein is CASSLFSGRATNTQYF.

The rearrangement joins TRBV7-6 to TRBJ2-1, with D perhaps TRBD1 (6 bases). This CDR3 comprises 14 residues. V gave up 5 bases and J gave up 4 bases, with 12 bases separating them. CDR1 is SGHVS, CDR2 FNYEAQ, per germline. The CDR3 nucleotides read TGTGCCAGCAGCGCCCGGGACACGTACAATGAGCAGTTCTTC. Residues: CASSARDTYNEQFF.

Here the CDR3 DNA reads TGTGCCAGCAGCCAAGTTCCAGTGTTATACGAGCAGTACTTC. It encodes CASSQVPVLYEQYF. This rearrangement joins TRBV4-2 to TRBJ2-7, with D uncertain. The V end was cut by 1 base, the J end by 4 bases, with 11 bases between. Germline V gene data show CDR1 as LGHNA and CDR2 as YNFKEQ. The CDR3 is 14 residues long.

V gene TRBV11-3 combines with J gene TRBJ2-5, with TRBD2 matching over 10 bases. Germline-derived CDR1 and CDR2 are SGHNT and YENEEA. V dropped 5 bases and J dropped 2; count of bases not matched to a gene: 2. The CDR3 has 14 residues. CDR3 bases: TGTGCCAGCAGCAGTAGCGGGAGGCAAGAGACCCAGTACTTC. Amino acids: CASSSSGRQETQYF.

This clonotype was counted many times. The chain combines TRBV2 with TRBJ1-2; a possible D gene is TRBD1 (6 bases). Looked up from germline, CDR1 is SNHLY and CDR2 is FYNNEI. This CDR3 comprises 15 residues. V was trimmed by 6 bases and J by 4 bases, leaving 18 bases between them. CDR3 coding DNA: TGTGCCAGCAGGGAGCAGGGGATGAGTGGCTATGGCTACACCTTC. As protein: CASREQGMSGYGYTF.